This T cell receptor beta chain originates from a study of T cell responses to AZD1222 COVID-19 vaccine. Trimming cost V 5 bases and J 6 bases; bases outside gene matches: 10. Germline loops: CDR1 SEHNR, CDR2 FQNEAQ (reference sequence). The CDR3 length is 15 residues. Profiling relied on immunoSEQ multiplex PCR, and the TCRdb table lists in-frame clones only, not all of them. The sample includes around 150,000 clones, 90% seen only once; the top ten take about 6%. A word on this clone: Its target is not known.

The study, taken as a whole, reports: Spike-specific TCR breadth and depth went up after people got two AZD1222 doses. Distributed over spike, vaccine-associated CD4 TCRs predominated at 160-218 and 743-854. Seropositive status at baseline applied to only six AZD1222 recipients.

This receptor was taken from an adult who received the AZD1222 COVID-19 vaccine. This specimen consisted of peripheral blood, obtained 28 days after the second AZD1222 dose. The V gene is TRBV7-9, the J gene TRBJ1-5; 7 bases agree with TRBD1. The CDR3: CASSPADREAQPQHF. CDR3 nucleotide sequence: TGTGCCAGCAGCCCCGCAGACAGGGAGGCTCAGCCCCAGCATTTT.